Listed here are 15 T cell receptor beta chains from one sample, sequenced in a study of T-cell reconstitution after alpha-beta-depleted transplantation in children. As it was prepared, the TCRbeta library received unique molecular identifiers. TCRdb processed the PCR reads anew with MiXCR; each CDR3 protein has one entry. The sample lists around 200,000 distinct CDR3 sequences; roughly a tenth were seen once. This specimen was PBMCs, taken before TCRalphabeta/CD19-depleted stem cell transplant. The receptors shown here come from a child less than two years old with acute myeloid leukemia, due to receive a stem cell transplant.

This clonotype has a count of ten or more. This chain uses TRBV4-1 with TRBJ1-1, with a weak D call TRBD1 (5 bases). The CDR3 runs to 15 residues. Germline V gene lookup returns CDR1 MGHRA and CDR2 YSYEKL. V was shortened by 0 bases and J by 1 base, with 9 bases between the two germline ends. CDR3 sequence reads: CASSQDRDPNTEAFF. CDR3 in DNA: TGCGCCAGCAGCCAAGATAGGGACCCGAACACTGAAGCTTTCTTT.

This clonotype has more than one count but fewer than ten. The CDR3 DNA follows: TGTGCCAGTAATGTTTGGGGGCCTGGAAACACCATATATTTT. Its protein is CASNVWGPGNTIYF. The chain carries TRBV19 and TRBJ1-3, with D perhaps TRBD1 (6 bases). Germline lookup yields CDR1 LNHDA and CDR2 SQIVND (reference sequence). The germline V and J ends were trimmed by 7 bases and 2 bases, with 12 bases remaining between them. The CDR3 spans 14 residues.

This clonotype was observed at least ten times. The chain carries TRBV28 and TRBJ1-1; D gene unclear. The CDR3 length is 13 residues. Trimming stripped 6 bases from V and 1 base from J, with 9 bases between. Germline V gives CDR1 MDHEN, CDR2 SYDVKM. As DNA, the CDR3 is TGTGCCAGCAGGGCCCATACGAACACTGAAGCTTTCTTT. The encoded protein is CASRAHTNTEAFF.

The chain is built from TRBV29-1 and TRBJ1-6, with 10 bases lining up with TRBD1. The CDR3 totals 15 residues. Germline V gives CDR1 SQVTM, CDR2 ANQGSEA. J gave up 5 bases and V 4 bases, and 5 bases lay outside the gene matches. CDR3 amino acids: CSVGGTGENNSPLHF. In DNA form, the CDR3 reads TGCAGCGTTGGGGGGACAGGGGAAAATAATTCACCCCTCCACTTT.

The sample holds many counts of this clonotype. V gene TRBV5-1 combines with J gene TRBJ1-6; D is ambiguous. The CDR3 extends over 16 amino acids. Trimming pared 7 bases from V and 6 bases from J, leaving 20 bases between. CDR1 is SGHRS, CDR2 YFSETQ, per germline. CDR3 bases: TGCGCCAGCGCCGAGGTCGCGACGGGAGTTAATTCACCCCTCCACTTT. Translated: CASAEVATGVNSPLHF. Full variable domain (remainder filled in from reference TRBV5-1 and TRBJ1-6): KAGVTQTPRYLIKTRGQQVTLSCSPISGHRSVSWYQQTPGQGLQFLFEYFSETQRNKGNFPGRFSGRQFSNSRSEMNVSTLELGDSALYLCASAEVATGVNSPLHFGNGTRLTVT.

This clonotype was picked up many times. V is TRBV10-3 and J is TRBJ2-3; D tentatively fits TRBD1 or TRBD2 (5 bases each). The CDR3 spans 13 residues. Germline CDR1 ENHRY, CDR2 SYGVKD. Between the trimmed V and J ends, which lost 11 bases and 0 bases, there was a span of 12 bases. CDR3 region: CASVGASTDTQYF. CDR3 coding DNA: TGTGCCTCCGTCGGGGCCAGCACAGATACGCAGTATTTT.

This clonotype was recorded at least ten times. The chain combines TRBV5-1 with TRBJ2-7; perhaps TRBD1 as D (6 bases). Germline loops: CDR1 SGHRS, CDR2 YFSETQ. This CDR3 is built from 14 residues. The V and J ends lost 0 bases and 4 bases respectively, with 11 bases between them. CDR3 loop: CASSLGTAFYEQYF. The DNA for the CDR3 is TGCGCCAGCAGCTTGGGGACAGCTTTTTACGAGCAGTACTTC.

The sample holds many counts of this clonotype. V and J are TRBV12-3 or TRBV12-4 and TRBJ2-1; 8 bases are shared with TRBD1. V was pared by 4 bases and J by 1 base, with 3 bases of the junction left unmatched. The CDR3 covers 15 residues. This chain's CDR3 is CASSSYRGSYNEQFF. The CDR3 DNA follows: TGTGCCAGCAGTTCCTACAGGGGGTCCTACAATGAGCAGTTCTTC.

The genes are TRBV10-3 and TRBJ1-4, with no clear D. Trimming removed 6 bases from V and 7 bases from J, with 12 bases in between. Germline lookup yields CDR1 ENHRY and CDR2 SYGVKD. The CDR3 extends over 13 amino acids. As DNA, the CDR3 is TGTGCCATCAGCCTGGGAGTCCTTGAAAAACTGTTTTTT. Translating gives CAISLGVLEKLFF.

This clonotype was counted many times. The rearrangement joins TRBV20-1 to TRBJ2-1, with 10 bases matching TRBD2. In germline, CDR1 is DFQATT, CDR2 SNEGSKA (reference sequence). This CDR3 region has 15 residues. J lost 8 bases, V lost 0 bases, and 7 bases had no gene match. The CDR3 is CSARDHPSGSDEQFF. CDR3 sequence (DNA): TGCAGTGCTAGAGATCACCCTAGCGGGAGTGATGAGCAGTTCTTC.

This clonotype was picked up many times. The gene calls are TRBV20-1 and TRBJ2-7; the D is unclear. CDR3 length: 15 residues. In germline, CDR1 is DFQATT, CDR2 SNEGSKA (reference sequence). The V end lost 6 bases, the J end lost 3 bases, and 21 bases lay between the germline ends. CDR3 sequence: CSARPRRSVNYEQYF. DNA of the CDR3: TGCAGTGCCCGCCCGAGGCGCTCGGTTAACTACGAGCAGTACTTC.

CDR3 DNA sequence: TGTGCCAGCAGCTTTCAGGGCACCGGGGAGCTGTTTTTT. This codes for CASSFQGTGELFF. The chain carries TRBV7-2 and TRBJ2-2, with D perhaps matching TRBD1 (5 bases). Per the germline V gene, CDR1 is SGHTA and CDR2 is FQGNSA. The CDR3 loop spans 13 amino acids. V was clipped by 3 bases and J by 4 bases, with 6 bases between them.

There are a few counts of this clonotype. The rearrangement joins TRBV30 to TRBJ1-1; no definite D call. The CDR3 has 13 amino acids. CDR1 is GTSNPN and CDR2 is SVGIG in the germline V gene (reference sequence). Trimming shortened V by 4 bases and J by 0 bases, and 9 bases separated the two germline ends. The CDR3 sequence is CAWKGRMNTEAFF. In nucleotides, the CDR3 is TGTGCCTGGAAAGGACGGATGAACACTGAAGCTTTCTTT.

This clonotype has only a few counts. CDR3 amino acids: CSVGTAGSTYEQYF. As DNA, the CDR3 is TGCAGCGTTGGAACCGCAGGGTCAACCTACGAGCAGTACTTC. The gene calls are TRBV29-1 and TRBJ2-7; tentatively, D is TRBD1 (5 bases). Trimming shortened V by 4 bases and J by 2 bases, and 15 bases separated the two germline ends. CDR3 size: 14 residues. Germline CDR1 reads SQVTM; CDR2 reads ANQGSEA.

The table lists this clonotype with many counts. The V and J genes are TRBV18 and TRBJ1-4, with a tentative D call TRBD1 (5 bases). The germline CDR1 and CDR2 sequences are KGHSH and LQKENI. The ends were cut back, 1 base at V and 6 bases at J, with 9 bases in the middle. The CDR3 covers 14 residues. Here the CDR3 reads CASSPRQGHEKLFF. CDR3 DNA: TGTGCCAGCTCACCACGTCAGGGCCATGAAAAACTGTTTTTT.